This TCR beta chain was sequenced for a study of CXCR3 chemokines and chemotherapy response in bladder cancer. Per germline, CDR1 KGHSH and CDR2 LQKENI. The V end was cut by 6 bases, the J end by 2 bases, with 23 bases between. The CDR3 runs 18 residues. Via MiXCR, TCRdb re-called the PCR reads, giving one row per CDR3 protein. Of several thousand distinct CDR3 sequences in the sample, 14% were seen once. This clonotype is labeled medium-sized. The specimen was taken from a patient whose treatment included neoadjuvant chemotherapy. The gene calls are TRBV18 and TRBJ2-1; D assignment may be TRBD1 or TRBD2 (5 bases each). The receptor's source is a human donor with bladder cancer that responded to neoadjuvant chemotherapy. The CDR3 coding sequence is TGTGCCAGCTCCCTGGACCGGGGCCACAACTCCCCCTACAATGAGCAGTTCTTC. Its translation: CASSLDRGHNSPYNEQFF. Full variable domain (rest looked up from reference TRBV18 and TRBJ2-1): NAGVMQNPRHLVRRRGQEARLRCSPMKGHSHVYWYRQLPEEGLKFMVYLQKENIIDESGMPKERFSAEFPKEGPSILRIQQVVRGDSAAYFCASSLDRGHNSPYNEQFFGPGTRLTVL.